The 28 T cell receptor beta chains reported below all come from one sample, sequenced in a study of T cells in Graves' hyperthyroidism and ophthalmopathy (dated by TCRdb to the late 2010s). Library preparation was by multiplex PCR. Instrument used: Illumina HiSeq 2000. TCR beta CDR3 regions were amplified from RNA transcripts. The TCR CDR3 was subjected to a first round of RT-PCR using the HTBI primer set and the Qiagen OneStep RT-PCR kit. TCRdb reprocessed the public reads (quality trimming at Q25 with fastp, clone calling with MiXCR) and kept in-frame beta chains. Every distinct CDR3 protein forms one entry, paired with its most common genes and DNA. Within this sample are 450,000 to 650,000 distinct CDR3 sequences, with under 20% of them counted one time only. The ten largest account for under 20% of the sample. The sequenced sample consisted of blood. Receptors originate from a woman in her late teens or twenties with Graves' ophthalmopathy.

There are many counts of this clonotype. CDR3 DNA sequence: TGCAGTGGGGGGGGGAGGGCCCCAGAGGAGCAGTACTTC. Translation gives CSGGGRAPEEQYF. This chain joins TRBV20-1 and TRBJ2-7, with TRBD2 matching 7 bases. Germline V gives CDR1 DFQATT, CDR2 SNEGSKA (reference sequence). V was pared by 7 bases and J by 7 bases, with 13 bases of the junction left unmatched. The CDR3 has 13 residues.

The chain employs TRBV10-2 and TRBJ1-1; D is uncertain. Trimming removed 3 bases at V and 0 bases at J, with 8 bases between. CDR3 length: 14 amino acids. Per the germline V gene, CDR1 is WSHSY and CDR2 is SAAADI. CDR3 sequence reads: CASSDRQMNTEAFF. CDR3 DNA: TGCGCCAGCAGTGATCGGCAGATGAACACTGAAGCTTTCTTT.

This clonotype was observed a handful of times. The chain uses TRBV5-6 and TRBJ1-4; 7 positions agree with TRBD1. Losses at the gene ends were 1 base for V and 0 bases for J; bases not matched to a gene: 9. Germline lookup yields CDR1 SGHDT and CDR2 YYEEEE. This CDR3 is built from 18 residues. The CDR3 here is CASSLSRTGLATNEKLFF. The CDR3 DNA sequence: TGTGCCAGCAGCTTGAGTAGGACAGGCTTGGCAACTAATGAAAAACTGTTTTTT.

This clonotype was seen a handful of times. V is TRBV6-5 and J is TRBJ1-2; D remains ambiguous. V dropped 2 bases and J dropped 4 bases, with 8 bases sitting between them. Per the germline V gene, CDR1 is MNHEY and CDR2 is SVGAGI. The CDR3 loop spans 13 amino acids. The CDR3 bases are TGTGCCAGCAGTTACGACTCATCCTATGGCTACACCTTC. This sequence encodes CASSYDSSYGYTF.

The V gene is TRBV2, the J gene TRBJ2-1, with no clear D. V was clipped by 0 bases and J by 9 bases, with 6 bases between them. CDR3 size: 12 residues. Germline lookup yields CDR1 SNHLY and CDR2 FYNNEI. The CDR3 nucleotides read TGTGCCAGCAGTGAAGCGGGAATTGAGCAGTTCTTC. This codes for CASSEAGIEQFF. Full variable domain (missing parts from reference TRBV2 and TRBJ2-1): EPEVTQTPSHQVTQMGQEVILRCVPISNHLYFYWYRQILGQKVEFLVSFYNNEISEKSEIFDDQFSVERPDGSNFTLKIRSTKLEDSAMYFCASSEAGIEQFFGPGTRLTVL.

This clonotype occurred a few times. The CDR3 DNA reads TGTGCCAGCAGCTTGGGATCAGGAAATGAAAAACTGTTTTTT. The encoded protein is CASSLGSGNEKLFF. This chain links TRBV5-5 with TRBJ1-4; no clear D. This CDR3 comprises 14 residues. Germline V CDR1 and CDR2: SGHKS, YYEKEE (reference sequence). V was clipped by 0 bases and J by 5 bases, with 8 bases between them.

The chain couples TRBV20-1 to TRBJ1-6; D perhaps matches TRBD1 (5 bases). Deletions cut 3 bases from V and 3 bases from J, with 12 bases between. There are 15 residues in the CDR3. Germline V CDR1 and CDR2: DFQATT, SNEGSKA (reference sequence). The CDR3 sequence: CSARLGTDYNSPLHF. Written as DNA, the CDR3 is TGCAGTGCTAGGCTGGGGACGGACTATAATTCACCCCTCCACTTT.

This clonotype has a count of ten or more. The chain recombines TRBV6-1 with TRBJ1-2, with 9 bases matching TRBD1. This CDR3 has 15 amino acids. In germline, CDR1 is MNHNS, CDR2 SASEGT. Trimming cost V 3 bases and J 5 bases; bases outside gene matches: 7. The CDR3 DNA sequence: TGTGCCAGCAGTGACGGGACAGGGCCTAGGTATGGCTACACCTTC. Encoded protein: CASSDGTGPRYGYTF.

This clonotype was picked up a small number of times. The chain recombines TRBV6-2 or TRBV6-3 with TRBJ1-5, with D unresolved. CDR3 length equals 15 residues. Germline-derived CDR1 and CDR2 are MNHEY and SVGEGT. V lost 4 bases to trimming and J lost 3 bases, with 13 bases between them. The CDR3 DNA follows: TGTGCCAGCAGTTCCGCCCCCCTAGTCAATCAGCCCCAGCATTTT. It codes for CASSSAPLVNQPQHF.

This clonotype was counted many times. The rearrangement links TRBV27 to TRBJ2-1; no firm D call. This CDR3 region has 11 residues. V was shortened by 3 bases and J by 3 bases, with 0 bases between the two germline ends. Germline V gene lookup returns CDR1 MNHEY and CDR2 SMNVEV (reference sequence). CDR3 region: CASSFYNEQFF. In DNA, the CDR3 is TGTGCCAGCAGTTTCTACAATGAGCAGTTCTTC.

V gene TRBV2 combines with J gene TRBJ2-7; a weak D match, TRBD2 (5 bases). CDR3 length: 17 amino acids. V was trimmed by 1 base and J by 1 base, leaving 17 bases between them. Germline V gene lookup returns CDR1 SNHLY and CDR2 FYNNEI. The CDR3 coding sequence is TGTGCCAGCAGTGAAGGAATGGGCCGGGGTGTATCCTACGAGCAGTACTTC. It yields the protein CASSEGMGRGVSYEQYF.

This clonotype showed up just a few times. This chain connects TRBV5-1 to TRBJ1-1; no reliable D call. The CDR3 is made up of 16 amino acids. V was cut by 0 bases and J by 1 base, with 13 bases left in between. Germline CDR1 and CDR2: SGHRS and YFSETQ. CDR3 coding DNA: TGCGCCAGCAGCTTGGATCCTTCCTTCCCGAACACTGAAGCTTTCTTT. Its translation: CASSLDPSFPNTEAFF.

This clonotype appeared many times. The chain recombines TRBV6-4 with TRBJ1-1; no reliable D call. The germline V gene encodes CDR1 MRHNA and CDR2 SNTAGT. The ends were cut back, 2 bases at V and 1 base at J, with 5 bases in the middle. The CDR3 runs 13 residues. The CDR3 nucleotides are TGTGCCAGCAGTGACGGAGAGAACACTGAAGCTTTCTTT. Translating it yields CASSDGENTEAFF.

This clonotype was observed many times. This chain connects TRBV12-5 to TRBJ2-7, with D possibly TRBD1 on 5 matching bases. Germline V gene lookup returns CDR1 LGHNT and CDR2 FRNRAP. Trimming shortened V by 5 bases and J by 1 base, and 9 bases separated the two germline ends. The CDR3 spans 13 residues. CDR3 nucleotide sequence: TGTGCTAGTGGTCCAGGGCCTTCCTACGAGCAGTACTTC. Protein: CASGPGPSYEQYF.

Ten or more counts support this clonotype. The chain recombines TRBV28 with TRBJ2-7; TRBD1 matches at 11 bases. V dropped 3 bases and J dropped 3; count of bases not matched to a gene: 1. The length of the CDR3 is 14 residues. The germline CDR1 and CDR2 sequences are MDHEN and SYDVKM. CDR3 in DNA: TGTGCCAGCAGTTTCGGGACAGGGGGCTACGAGCAGTACTTC. Translation gives CASSFGTGGYEQYF.

This clonotype was found many times. V and J are TRBV12-3 or TRBV12-4 and TRBJ2-1; 8 positions agree with TRBD2. CDR3 length: 14 residues. Trimming cost V 5 bases and J 7 bases; bases outside gene matches: 7. The CDR3 spells CASSHTLAVNEQFF. CDR3 coding DNA: TGTGCCAGCAGTCACACACTAGCGGTAAATGAGCAGTTCTTC.

There are many counts of this clonotype. The chain carries TRBV10-1 and TRBJ1-1; D gene ambiguous. V dropped 2 bases and J dropped 1 base, with 14 bases sitting between them. CDR3 size: 16 residues. Looked up from germline, CDR1 is WNHNN and CDR2 is SYGVQD (reference sequence). DNA of the CDR3: TGCGCCAGCAGTGAGATGCCAGACAAGGGGAACACTGAAGCTTTCTTT. Translated, it gives CASSEMPDKGNTEAFF.

This clonotype came up many times. The V and J genes are TRBV5-1 and TRBJ2-1; the D is unclear. Between the trimmed V and J ends, which lost 6 bases and 0 bases, there was a span of 13 bases. Looked up from germline, CDR1 is SGHRS and CDR2 is YFSETQ. This CDR3 region has 15 residues. CDR3 in amino acids: CASTWAVSSYNEQFF. In nucleotides, the CDR3 is TGCGCCAGCACCTGGGCGGTGAGCTCCTACAATGAGCAGTTCTTC.

This clonotype turned up a few times. The chain carries TRBV5-5 and TRBJ2-5, with D possibly TRBD2 on 6 matching bases. Trimming removed 4 bases at V and 3 bases at J, with 10 bases between. The CDR3 covers 13 residues. The V gene's germline CDR1 is SGHKS and CDR2 YYEKEE (reference sequence). The CDR3 region is CASSKGLEETQYF. CDR3 nucleotides: TGTGCCAGCAGCAAGGGACTGGAAGAGACCCAGTACTTC. The full variable domain, with the rest looked up from reference TRBV5-5 and TRBJ2-5, is DAGVTQSPTHLIKTRGQQVTLRCSPISGHKSVSWYQQVLGQGPQFIFQYYEKEERGRGNFPDRFSARQFPNYSSELNVNALLLGDSALYLCASSKGLEETQYFGPGTRLLVL.

As regards this clonotype: One base away lies a much larger clone, so this may be a sequencing read error. The chain links TRBV9 to TRBJ2-2; possibly TRBD1 for D (7 bases). CDR1 is SGDLS, CDR2 YYNGEE, per germline. The CDR3 is 14 residues long. DNA of the CDR3: TGTGCCAGCAGCGTAGCTTACAGGGGCGGGGAGCTGGTTTTT. It specifies CASSVAYRGGELVF. Full variable domain (remainder filled in from reference TRBV9 and TRBJ2-2): DSGVTQTPKHLITATGQRVTLRCSPRSGDLSVYWYQQSLDQGLQFLIQYYNGEERAKGNILERFSAQQFPDLHSELNLSSLELGDSALYFCASSVAYRGGELVFGEGSRLTVL.

The V call is TRBV12-3 or TRBV12-4, the J call TRBJ2-1; no reliable D call. Trimming removed 3 bases at V and 10 bases at J, with 7 bases between. This CDR3 is built from 11 residues. For the CDR3, the DNA is TGTGCCAGCAGTTTGAACATCGAGCAGTTCTTC. Protein product: CASSLNIEQFF.

A note on this clonotype: Sequence at one end of the junction differs from germline and may be a read error. The chain links TRBV7-9 to TRBJ2-7; 7 bases agree with TRBD2. This CDR3 region has 14 residues. The germline gives CDR1 SEHNR, CDR2 FQNEAQ (reference sequence). The CDR3 DNA follows: TGTACCAGCAGCCCAATACGGGGGGATTACGAGCAGTACTTC. Translated, it gives CTSSPIRGDYEQYF.

Only a few counts were recorded for this clonotype. The chain joins TRBV7-2 to TRBJ1-4; perhaps TRBD1 as D (6 bases). CDR1 and CDR2 (germline): SGHTA, FQGNSA. The CDR3 spans 14 residues. V shed 5 bases and J shed 4 bases, with 11 bases lying between them. For the CDR3, the DNA is TGTGCCAGCAGCAAAGGGGGTCATAATGAAAAACTGTTTTTT. Its translation: CASSKGGHNEKLFF.

In this sample, this clonotype turned up a few times. The chain combines TRBV27 with TRBJ1-6; no firm D call. The CDR3 loop spans 15 amino acids. Per the germline V gene, CDR1 is MNHEY and CDR2 is SMNVEV (reference sequence). V was shortened by 3 bases and J by 0 bases, with 6 bases between the two germline ends. The CDR3 nucleotides are TGTGCCAGCAGTTTGCAAAACTCCTATAATTCACCCCTCCACTTT. Translation: CASSLQNSYNSPLHF.

Only a few counts were recorded for this clonotype. The chain uses TRBV27 and TRBJ2-5; 9 nucleotides align to TRBD2. The CDR3 has 16 residues. Germline V gene lookup returns CDR1 MNHEY and CDR2 SMNVEV (reference sequence). Unmatched junction bases numbered 3, after V lost 0 bases and J lost 1 base. Here the CDR3 reads CASSLSGLASQETQYF. DNA for the CDR3: TGTGCCAGCAGTTTATCGGGACTAGCATCCCAAGAGACCCAGTACTTC.

This clonotype occurred many times. At one boundary the junction diverges from the germline segment, which might be a read error. The J gene is TRBJ2-1, the V gene TRBV5-1; 11 bases map to TRBD1. Germline CDR1 and CDR2: SGHRS and YFSETQ. CDR3 length: 15 amino acids. The CDR3, as DNA: TGCGCCAGCACCTTGGGACAGGGGGGTTACAATGAGCAGTTCTTC. Translated: CASTLGQGGYNEQFF.

In its sample, this clonotype was seen many times. This chain uses TRBV6-2 or TRBV6-3 with TRBJ2-7, with TRBD1 as a possible D gene (6 bases). CDR1 and CDR2 (germline): MNHEY, SVGEGT. The CDR3 sequence is 15 residues long. The germline V and J ends were trimmed by 6 bases and 2 bases, with 17 bases remaining between them. CDR3 coding DNA: TGTGCCAGCAGCCCTCGAGCAGGGACAACCTACGAGCAGTACTTC. This sequence encodes CASSPRAGTTYEQYF.

In its sample, this clonotype was seen many times. The genes are TRBV2 and TRBJ1-2; 8 bases are shared with TRBD1. Germline CDR1 reads SNHLY; CDR2 reads FYNNEI. The V and J ends lost 6 bases and 0 bases, in that order; junction bases with no gene match: 9. There are 16 residues in the CDR3. The CDR3 is CASSLDREGANYGYTF. CDR3 nucleotides: TGTGCCAGCAGCCTGGACAGGGAGGGAGCTAACTATGGCTACACCTTC.